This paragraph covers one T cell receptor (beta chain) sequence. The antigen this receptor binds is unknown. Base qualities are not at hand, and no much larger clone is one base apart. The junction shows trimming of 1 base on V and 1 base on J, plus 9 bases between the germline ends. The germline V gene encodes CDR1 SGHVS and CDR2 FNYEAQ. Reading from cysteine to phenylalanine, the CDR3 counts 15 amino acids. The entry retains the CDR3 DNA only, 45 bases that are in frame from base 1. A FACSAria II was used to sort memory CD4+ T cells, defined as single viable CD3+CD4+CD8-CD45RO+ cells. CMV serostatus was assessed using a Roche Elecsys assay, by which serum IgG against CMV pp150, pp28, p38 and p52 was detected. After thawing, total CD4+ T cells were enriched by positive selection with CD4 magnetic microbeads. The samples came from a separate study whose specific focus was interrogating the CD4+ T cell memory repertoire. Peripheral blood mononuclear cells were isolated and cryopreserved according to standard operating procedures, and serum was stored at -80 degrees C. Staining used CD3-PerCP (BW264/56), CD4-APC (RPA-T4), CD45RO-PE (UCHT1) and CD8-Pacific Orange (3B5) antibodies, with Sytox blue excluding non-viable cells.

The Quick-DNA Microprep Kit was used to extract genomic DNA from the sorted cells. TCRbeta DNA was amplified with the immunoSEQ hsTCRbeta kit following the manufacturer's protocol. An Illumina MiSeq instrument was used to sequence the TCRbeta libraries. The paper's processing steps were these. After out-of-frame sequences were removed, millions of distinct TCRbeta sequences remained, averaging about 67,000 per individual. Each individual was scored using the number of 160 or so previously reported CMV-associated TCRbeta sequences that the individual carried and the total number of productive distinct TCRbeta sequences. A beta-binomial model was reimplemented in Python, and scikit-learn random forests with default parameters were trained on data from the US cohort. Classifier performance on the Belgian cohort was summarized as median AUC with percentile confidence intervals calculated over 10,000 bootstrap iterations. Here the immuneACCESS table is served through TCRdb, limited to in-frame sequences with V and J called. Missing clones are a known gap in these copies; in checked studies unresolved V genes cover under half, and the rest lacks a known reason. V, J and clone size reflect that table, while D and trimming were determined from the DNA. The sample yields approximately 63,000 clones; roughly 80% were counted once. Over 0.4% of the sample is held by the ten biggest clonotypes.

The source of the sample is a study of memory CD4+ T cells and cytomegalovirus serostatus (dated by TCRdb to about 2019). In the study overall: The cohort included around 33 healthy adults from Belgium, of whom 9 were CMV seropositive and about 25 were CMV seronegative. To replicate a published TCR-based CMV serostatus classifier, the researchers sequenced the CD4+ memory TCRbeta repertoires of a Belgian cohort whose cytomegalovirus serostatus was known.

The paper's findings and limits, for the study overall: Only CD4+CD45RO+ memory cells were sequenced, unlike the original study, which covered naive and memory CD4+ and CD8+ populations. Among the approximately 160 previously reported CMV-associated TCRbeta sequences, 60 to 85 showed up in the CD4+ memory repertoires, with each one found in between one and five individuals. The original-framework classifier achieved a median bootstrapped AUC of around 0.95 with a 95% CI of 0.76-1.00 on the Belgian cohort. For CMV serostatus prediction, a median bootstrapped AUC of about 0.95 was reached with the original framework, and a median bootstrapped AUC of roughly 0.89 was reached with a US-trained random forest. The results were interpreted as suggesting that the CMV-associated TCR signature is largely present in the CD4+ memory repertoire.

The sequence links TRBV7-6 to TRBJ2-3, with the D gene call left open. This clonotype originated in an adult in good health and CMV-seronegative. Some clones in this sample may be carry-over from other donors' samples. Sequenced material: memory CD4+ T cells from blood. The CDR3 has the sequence CASSLVGGGTDTQYF. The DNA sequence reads TGTGCCAGCAGCTTAGTGGGCGGAGGCACAGATACGCAGTATTTT.